The 32 T cell receptor beta chains reported below all come from one sample, sequenced in a study of blood T cell repertoires in COVID-19. Here immunoSEQ multiplex PCR was the method, and the copy in TCRdb shows in-frame clones only, minus some. The sample records 240,000 or so clones, around three quarters being singletons. The specimen was peripheral blood. These receptors were taken from an elderly woman with acute or convalescent COVID-19.

This chain uses TRBV4-1 with TRBJ2-2; D may be TRBD2 (5 bases). Germline V gives CDR1 MGHRA, CDR2 YSYEKL. V shed 4 bases and J shed 7 bases, with 16 bases lying between them. CDR3 length: 15 amino acids. As DNA, the CDR3 is TGCGCCAGCAGCCTGACTACTCCTCGGGGCGGGGAGCTGTTTTTT. This translates into CASSLTTPRGGELFF.

V and J are TRBV10-1 and TRBJ1-1; tentatively, D is TRBD1 (5 bases). Trimming stripped 3 bases from V and 1 base from J, with 12 bases between. CDR1 and CDR2 from the germline V gene are WNHNN and SYGVQD (reference sequence). The CDR3 loop spans 15 amino acids. The CDR3 reads CASSDLEGRNTEAFF. For the CDR3, the DNA is TGCGCCAGCAGTGACTTGGAGGGGCGGAACACTGAAGCTTTCTTT.

The V gene is TRBV5-1, the J gene TRBJ2-3; TRBD2 matches at 9 bases. Per germline, CDR1 SGHRS and CDR2 YFSETQ. Unmatched junction bases numbered 10, after V lost 4 bases and J lost 7 bases. The CDR3 sequence is 15 residues long. Here the CDR3 reads CASSQVAGGRNTQYF. In DNA form, the CDR3 reads TGCGCCAGCAGCCAAGTGGCGGGGGGGCGAAATACGCAGTATTTT.

This sequence joins TRBV27 and TRBJ1-1; TRBD1 is a possible D gene (5 bases). Trimming left V 6 bases short and J 5 bases short, with 13 bases between. The CDR3 sequence is 13 residues long. Germline V gene sequence: CDR1 MNHEY, CDR2 SMNVEV (reference sequence). CDR3 DNA sequence: TGTGCCAGCAGGGAGCAGGGCCGGACTGAAGCTTTCTTT. Protein: CASREQGRTEAFF.

This rearrangement joins TRBV3-1 (or the pseudogene TRBV3-2) to TRBJ2-7; 9 positions match TRBD1. This CDR3 spans 13 amino acids. V lost 3 bases to trimming and J lost 7 bases; unmatched junction nucleotides: 4. Germline CDR1 reads LGHDT; CDR2 reads YNNKEL (reference sequence). CDR3: CASSQDRGREQYF. The CDR3 DNA follows: TGTGCCAGCAGCCAGGACAGGGGTAGGGAGCAGTACTTC.

This clone was observed once. The rearrangement links TRBV18 to TRBJ1-2; a weak D match, TRBD1 (6 bases). This CDR3 is built from 16 residues. Germline-derived CDR1 and CDR2 are KGHSH and LQKENI. With 6 bases removed from V and 5 bases from J, the gap between germline ends came to 22 bases. This CDR3 reads CASSQERLQGLYGYTF. CDR3 sequence (DNA): TGTGCCAGCTCGCAAGAAAGATTACAGGGCCTATATGGCTACACCTTC.

This sequence joins TRBV11-1 and TRBJ1-4; 10 nucleotides line up with TRBD1. V lost 4 bases, J lost 5 bases, and 7 bases stayed unmatched. This CDR3 comprises 16 residues. The germline CDR1 and CDR2 sequences are SGHAT and FQDESV (reference sequence). The chain's CDR3 is CASSSRDRGENEKLFF. CDR3 DNA sequence: TGTGCCAGCAGCTCCCGGGACAGGGGAGAGAATGAAAAACTGTTTTTT.

CDR3 sequence: CASSEGQGGSPLHF. The CDR3 DNA reads as TGTGCCAGCAGTGAGGGTCAGGGGGGATCACCCCTCCACTTT. The rearrangement joins TRBV6-4 to TRBJ1-6; TRBD1 agrees at 7 bases. Germline-derived CDR1 and CDR2 are MRHNA and SNTAGT. With V trimmed by 3 bases and J by 10 bases, 6 bases remained unmatched. This CDR3 is 14 amino acids long.

This clone has more than one count but fewer than ten. V is TRBV21-1 and J is TRBJ2-7; the table's TRBD1 call for D was not verified on the DNA. TRBV21-1 is a recognized pseudogene. The CDR3 has 14 amino acids. The CDR3 protein is CASSKSGINYEQYF. The DNA for the CDR3 is TGTGCCAGCAGCAAAAGTGGCATAAACTACGAGCAGTACTTC.

The chain employs TRBV6-5 and TRBJ1-6; D perhaps matches TRBD1 (6 bases). Germline-derived CDR1 and CDR2 are MNHEY and SVGAGI. This CDR3 is 15 amino acids long. The V end was cut by 2 bases, the J end by 9 bases, with 14 bases between. CDR3 sequence reads: CASSYGGGQSSPLHF. CDR3 coding DNA: TGTGCCAGCAGTTACGGGGGGGGGCAAAGTTCACCCCTCCACTTT.

The chain has TRBV7-2 and TRBJ2-5; tentative D call: TRBD2 (5 bases). The CDR3 contains 17 residues. Germline assignment: CDR1 SGHTA and CDR2 FQGNSA. V lost 1 base and J lost 5, with 20 bases in between. CDR3 protein: CASSLVGQGFPGETQYF. CDR3 in DNA: TGTGCCAGCAGCTTAGTGGGTCAAGGCTTCCCGGGGGAGACCCAGTACTTC. The complete variable domain, with remaining parts taken from reference TRBV7-2 and TRBJ2-5, reads GAGVSQSPSNKVTEKGKDVELRCDPISGHTALYWYRQSLGQGLEFLIYFQGNSAPDKSGLPSDRFSAERTGGSVSTLTIQRTQQEDSAVYLCASSLVGQGFPGETQYFGPGTRLLVL.

The rearrangement uses TRBV12-3 or TRBV12-4 and TRBJ2-2, with D unresolved. This CDR3 region has 13 residues. V lost 5 bases, J lost 6 bases, and 10 bases lay in between. In DNA, the CDR3 is TGTGCCAGCAGTCCTGGCAGTCCCGGGGAGCTGTTTTTT. It codes for CASSPGSPGELFF.

Note on this clone: The sample carries other DNA sequences with the same CDR3. The J gene is TRBJ1-5, the V gene TRBV19; perhaps TRBD1 as D (5 bases). Germline V gives CDR1 LNHDA, CDR2 SQIVND (reference sequence). V lost 2 bases to trimming and J lost 2 bases, with 10 bases between them. CDR3 size: 15 residues. The CDR3 sequence: CASSIRGTGNQPQHF. The CDR3 DNA follows: TGTGCCAGTAGTATAAGGGGAACAGGCAATCAGCCCCAGCATTTT.

The rearrangement uses TRBV30 and TRBJ1-1; D might be TRBD1 (5 bases). Trimming removed 0 bases from V and 2 bases from J, with 7 bases in between. The CDR3 extends over 13 amino acids. Germline V gene lookup returns CDR1 GTSNPN and CDR2 SVGIG (reference sequence). The chain's CDR3 is CAWSVQGNTEAFF. CDR3 coding DNA: TGTGCCTGGAGTGTGCAGGGAAACACTGAAGCTTTCTTT.

V gene TRBV18 combines with J gene TRBJ2-7, with D perhaps matching TRBD2 (6 bases). V lost 6 bases to trimming and J lost 0 bases, with 15 bases between them. The CDR3 covers 15 residues. CDR1 and CDR2 from the germline V gene are KGHSH and LQKENI. The CDR3 region has the DNA TGTGCCAGCTCCTCCCAGCCGGGGGTCTCCTACGAGCAGTACTTC. Protein sequence: CASSSQPGVSYEQYF.

This clone came up once. The gene calls are TRBV24-1 and TRBJ1-2, with D unresolved. Trimming removed 3 bases at V and 2 bases at J, with 6 bases between. The CDR3 runs 13 residues. Germline values: CDR1 KGHDR, CDR2 SFDVKD. The CDR3 loop reads CATSDRFNYGYTF. The DNA for the CDR3 is TGTGCCACCAGTGATCGGTTCAACTATGGCTACACCTTC.

The chain uses TRBV5-1 and TRBJ2-1; D possibly corresponds to TRBD2 (5 bases). The CDR3 runs 13 residues. V was clipped by 0 bases and J by 8 bases, with 9 bases between them. Germline assignment: CDR1 SGHRS and CDR2 YFSETQ. The CDR3 here is CASSLVVRDEQFF. The CDR3, as DNA: TGCGCCAGCAGCTTGGTGGTGAGGGATGAGCAGTTCTTC.

The chain links TRBV30 to TRBJ1-5, with 7 nucleotides matching TRBD1. V was clipped by 2 bases and J by 6 bases; unmatched bases: 4. The germline V gene encodes CDR1 GTSNPN and CDR2 SVGIG (reference sequence). This CDR3 contains 13 residues. The CDR3 spells CAWSSQGVQPQHF. CDR3 bases: TGTGCCTGGAGTTCTCAGGGGGTTCAGCCCCAGCATTTT.

This chain links TRBV11-2 with TRBJ1-2, with 8 bases identical to TRBD1. The CDR3 extends over 12 amino acids. Trimming took 4 bases from V and 7 from J; bases not matched to a gene: 2. CDR1 SGHAT and CDR2 FQNNGV come from the germline V gene. The DNA of the CDR3 is TGTGCCAGCAGCTCGACAGGGGCTGGCTACACCTTC. This translates into CASSSTGAGYTF.

This rearrangement joins TRBV5-1 to TRBJ1-5, with a tentative D call TRBD1 (6 bases). CDR1 SGHRS and CDR2 YFSETQ come from the germline V gene. Trimming cost V 4 bases and J 2 bases, with 10 bases left between them. CDR3 length: 14 residues. The DNA for the CDR3 is TGCGCCAGCAGCCAGGACAGCCGCAATCAGCCCCAGCATTTT. Residues: CASSQDSRNQPQHF.

This clone was found a few times. The chain couples TRBV6-1 to TRBJ1-6; TRBD1 aligns across 8 bases. V lost 1 base to trimming and J lost 10 bases; unmatched junction nucleotides: 6. The CDR3 extends over 15 amino acids. Germline CDR1 and CDR2: MNHNS and SASEGT. CDR3 in amino acids: CASSEVGTGWSPLHF. CDR3 DNA: TGTGCCAGCAGTGAAGTAGGGACAGGATGGTCACCCCTCCACTTT.

The V and J genes are TRBV6-5 and TRBJ1-3, with TRBD1 as a possible D gene (5 bases). V lost 11 bases to trimming and J lost 1 base, with 9 bases between them. Per the germline V gene, CDR1 is MNHEY and CDR2 is SVGAGI. The CDR3 spans 12 residues. The CDR3 nucleotides are TGTGCCGTCGGGGGGTCTGGAAACACCATATATTTT. Its protein product is CAVGGSGNTIYF.

V is TRBV3-1 (or the pseudogene TRBV3-2) and J is TRBJ2-5, with D perhaps matching TRBD2 (5 bases). CDR1 and CDR2 from the germline V gene are LGHDT and YNNKEL (reference sequence). Trimming cost V 4 bases and J 3 bases, with 12 bases left between them. This CDR3 comprises 14 residues. CDR3 sequence reads: CASSLRAGKETQYF. The CDR3 bases are TGTGCCAGCAGCCTAAGAGCCGGGAAAGAGACCCAGTACTTC.

This clone was observed a few times. The chain has TRBV15 and TRBJ2-5, with TRBD1 matching over 7 bases. Germline lookup yields CDR1 LNHNV and CDR2 YYDKDF (reference sequence). The J segment lost 0 bases and the V segment lost 5 bases, leaving 12 bases of the junction unmatched. This CDR3 spans 17 amino acids. CDR3 sequence reads: CATSEDSGTAYQETQYF. CDR3 nucleotide sequence: TGTGCCACCAGCGAGGACTCCGGGACAGCATACCAAGAGACCCAGTACTTC.

This chain links TRBV4-2 with TRBJ2-7, with 13 nucleotides matching TRBD2. The length of the CDR3 is 15 residues. Per the germline V gene, CDR1 is LGHNA and CDR2 is YNFKEQ. Germline trimming cut 1 base from V and 3 bases from J; bases unmatched to any gene: 0. The CDR3 DNA follows: TGTGCCAGCAGCCAAGGACTAGCGGGGGGCTACGAGCAGTACTTC. Its translation is CASSQGLAGGYEQYF.

The rearrangement uses TRBV23-1 and TRBJ2-7, with no clear D. TRBV23-1 is flagged as an ORF with uncertain function. V shed 3 bases and J shed 4 bases, with 19 bases lying between them. The CDR3 consists of 16 residues. The chain's CDR3 is CASSHPPPGLSYEQYF. In DNA, the CDR3 is TGCGCCAGCAGTCATCCTCCACCGGGTTTATCTTACGAGCAGTACTTC.

J is TRBJ2-3 and V is TRBV28; D is unclear. Between the trimmed V and J ends, which lost 5 bases and 3 bases, there was a span of 9 bases. Germline V gives CDR1 MDHEN, CDR2 SYDVKM. This CDR3 region has 13 residues. The DNA of the CDR3 is TGTGCCAGCAGTCCCAGCGAGACAGATACGCAGTATTTT. It encodes CASSPSETDTQYF.

The V gene is TRBV6-1, the J gene TRBJ1-5; 11 bases are shared with TRBD1. The CDR3 spans 18 residues. V was clipped by 4 bases and J by 1 base; unmatched bases: 9. The germline CDR1 and CDR2 sequences are MNHNS and SASEGT. The CDR3 here is CASSVRTGGQRSNQPQHF. The CDR3 nucleotides are TGTGCCAGCAGTGTCCGGACAGGGGGCCAGCGGAGCAATCAGCCCCAGCATTTT.

The V gene is TRBV2, the J gene TRBJ1-3, with unresolved D. The CDR3 totals 13 residues. Trimming stripped 6 bases from V and 4 bases from J, with 10 bases between. Per germline, CDR1 SNHLY and CDR2 FYNNEI. In nucleotides, the CDR3 is TGTGCCAGCAGCGGACTGAGCGGAAACACCATATATTTT. Residues: CASSGLSGNTIYF.

Only one count was recorded for this clone. This chain joins TRBV5-5 and TRBJ1-2; weak D call: TRBD1 (5 bases). V lost 1 base, J lost 4 bases, and 17 bases lay in between. Germline lookup yields CDR1 SGHKS and CDR2 YYEKEE (reference sequence). The CDR3 totals 16 residues. The CDR3 DNA reads as TGTGCCAGCAGCTTGCCGGGGGGACCCCGGCCCTATGGCTACACCTTC. Protein sequence: CASSLPGGPRPYGYTF.

This chain connects TRBV10-3 to TRBJ1-6; a weak D match, TRBD1 (6 bases). Trimming removed 4 bases from V and 9 bases from J, with 13 bases in between. Germline V gene sequence: CDR1 ENHRY, CDR2 SYGVKD. The CDR3 covers 14 residues. CDR3 in DNA: TGTGCCATCAGTGCCGCAGGGGAAGGTTCACCCCTCCACTTT. It is translated as CAISAAGEGSPLHF.

This clone has more than one count but fewer than ten. This chain links TRBV6-9 with TRBJ1-2; D remains unclear. The CDR3 runs 11 residues. V dropped 7 bases and J dropped 9 bases, with 12 bases sitting between them. Germline V lookup: CDR1 MNHGY, CDR2 SVAAGI. CDR3 coding DNA: TGTGCCAGCACCGGAGGGAATCGCTACACCTTC. This encodes CASTGGNRYTF.